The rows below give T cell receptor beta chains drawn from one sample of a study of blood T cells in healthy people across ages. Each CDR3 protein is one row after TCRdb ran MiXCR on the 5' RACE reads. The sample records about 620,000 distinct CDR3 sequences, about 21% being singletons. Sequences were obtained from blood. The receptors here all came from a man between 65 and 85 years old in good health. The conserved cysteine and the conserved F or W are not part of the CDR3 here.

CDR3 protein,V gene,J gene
ASSPDPHRPQH,TRBV7-9,TRBJ1-5
SARMATGTSGRTDTQY,TRBV20-1,TRBJ2-3
SASYAQGYGYT,TRBV20-1,TRBJ1-2
ASSLASGHGETQC,TRBV7-2,TRBJ2-5
SAPLAGGNIQY,TRBV20-1,TRBJ2-4
ASSVTNEKLF,TRBV7-9,TRBJ1-4
ASSSSGGDGYT,TRBV5-1,TRBJ1-2
SASRFDLAKNIQY,TRBV20-1,TRBJ2-4
ASSLSLAISGNTIY,TRBV11-2,TRBJ1-3
ASSFPAFLETQY,TRBV11-2,TRBJ2-5
ASSSGGRDSPLH,TRBV18,TRBJ1-6
ASSKGGGPYGYT,TRBV21-1,TRBJ1-2
ASSSGTNVNEQF,TRBV5-1,NA
ASSSAGWSYEQY,TRBV6-2/TRBV6-3,TRBJ2-7
ASSLSSGIDSPLH,TRBV7-3,TRBJ1-6
ASSPVGLADNEQF,TRBV9,NA
ASSFGGTSIEQY,TRBV7-9,TRBJ2-7
SASPGTGAPNEQF,TRBV20-1,NA
ASSSNPRARGEKLF,TRBV19,TRBJ1-4
ASSEVSGYEQY,TRBV6-1,TRBJ2-7
RTGKTDTQY,TRBV20-1,TRBJ2-3
ASSEGLTPTDTQY,TRBV7-2,TRBJ2-3